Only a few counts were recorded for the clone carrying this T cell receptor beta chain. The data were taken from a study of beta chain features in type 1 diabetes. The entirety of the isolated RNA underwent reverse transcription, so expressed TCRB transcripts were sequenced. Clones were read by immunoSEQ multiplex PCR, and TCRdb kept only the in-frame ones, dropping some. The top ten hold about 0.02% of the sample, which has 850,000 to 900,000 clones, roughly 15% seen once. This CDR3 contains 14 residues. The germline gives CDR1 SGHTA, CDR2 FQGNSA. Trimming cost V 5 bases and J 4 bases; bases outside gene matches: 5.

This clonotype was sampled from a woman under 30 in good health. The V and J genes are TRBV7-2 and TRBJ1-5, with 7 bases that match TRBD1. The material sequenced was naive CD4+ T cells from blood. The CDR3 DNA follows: TGTGCCAGCAGCATGAGCAGGGGGAATCAGCCCCAGCATTTT. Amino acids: CASSMSRGNQPQHF.